This record looks at one T cell receptor beta chain sequence and its context. Its antigen remains undetermined. No clone much larger than this one lies a single base away; base qualities are absent. This sample is drawn from a study of beta chain features in type 1 diabetes (dated by TCRdb to about 2018). At the level of the whole study: Mean age, gender distribution, total cell number and subset yield did not differ between patients and healthy donors. Across all samples, some 110,000,000 sorted cells were examined, and cell number per subset correlated strongly with RNA yield. The study compared the TCRB repertoires of sorted circulating CD4+ T cell subsets in recently diagnosed type 1 diabetes patients with those in matched healthy donors. Naive and central memory subsets were obtained from all 30 or so donors, but regulatory and stem cell-like memory subsets were isolated from only 8 patients and roughly 8 healthy donors. Beyond this particular receptor, the publication reports: Naive, central memory and regulatory TCRB repertoires appeared to be more alike among patients than among healthy donors. Patients with type 1 diabetes made fewer insertions and deleted more nucleotides at VDJ recombination sites, implying thymic rearrangement abnormalities. In all four CD4+ subsets, TCRB CDR3 length was moderately but significantly shorter in type 1 diabetes patients. Only small numbers of individuals were included in the HLA sub-analyses, which left unresolved whether HLA type had any influence on TCRB rearrangement. Sequencing cDNA rather than genomic DNA could over-represent highly expressing activated cells, although activation and CD3 levels did not differ between groups. PCR may preferentially amplify shorter templates, but because patient and control samples were amplified and corrected together, any resulting skew would affect both groups equally.

Each donor gave one peripheral blood draw, roughly 120 mL on average, collected into heparinised tubes. A BD FACSAria II was used to sort naive, central memory, regulatory and stem cell-like memory CD4+ T cells with a panel that included CD45RO, CCR7, CD25, CD127, CD95 and CD27. Every sorted population had a purity above 95%. PBMCs were separated immediately by Lymphoprep density gradient centrifugation and were stained directly, without being cultured. So that batch effects would be minimized, each experiment stained and sorted samples in pairs, pairing one healthy donor with one patient. In the germline V gene, CDR1 corresponds to SGHRS and CDR2 to YFSETQ. Including cysteine and phenylalanine, the CDR3 has 15 amino acids. The DNA shown is the 45-base CDR3, in frame from base 1. V and J lose 4 bases and 0 bases, and a span of 11 bases separates them. The High Capacity cDNA Reverse Transcription Kit was used to reverse transcribe all of the isolated RNA, meaning that expressed TCRB transcripts were what got sequenced. Deep immunoSEQ sequencing was performed on naive, central memory and regulatory T cell samples, with an average of roughly 3.3 million total reads per sample. Sorted cells were lysed in RLT buffer, and RNA was extracted using DNase-treated RNeasy Micro or Mini kits according to cell number. To prevent cross-contamination, every cell subset was processed on its own, while patient and healthy donor samples were processed together. The immunoSEQ multiplex PCR was used to amplify TCRB sequences from cDNA, generating 87-bp fragments that spanned the CDR3 region. Sequencing of the amplicons was performed on the Illumina HiSeq platform. From the authors' description of their analysis: PCR bias was corrected computationally using synthetic template baselines, and reads within Hamming distance 2 were collapsed, with unmergeable singletons discarded. Reads were aligned against IMGT so that V, D and J genes, CDR3 length and insertions or deletions at six rearrangement sites could be assigned. Clonotype counts were normalized to sorted cell number within each subset before computing true diversity and Gini coefficients with the tcR R package. The overlap coefficient, calculated on TCRB nucleotide sequences, was used to quantify repertoire sharing. As a proxy for the pre-selection repertoire, out-of-frame TCRB sequences from naive cells were analyzed. TCRdb re-hosts the immuneACCESS table, in-frame sequences only. Its copies lack some clones; in the studies checked, an unresolved V gene accounts for under half of them, and the cause for the rest is not known. V, J and clone size are those of that table, while D and trimming were read from the DNA. The sample yields about 660,000 clones; more than 12% were counted once. The ten largest clones take up approximately 0.043% of the sample.

Sequences were obtained from naive CD4+ T cells from blood. This sample's cell subset or site label indicates: true naive CD4+ T cells. The rearrangement joined TRBV5-1 to TRBJ1-5; confidence is insufficient to name the D gene. The TCR originated in a man between 18 and 35 years old with type 1 diabetes. The CDR3 protein is CASSPDGPSNQPQHF. The sequenced DNA is TGCGCCAGCAGCCCGGACGGGCCTAGCAATCAGCCCCAGCATTTT.